Reported below is one T cell receptor (beta chain). What it recognizes is unknown. The data stem from a study of shared clonotypes between healthy human individuals. Study overall: Donor composition was two women and three men, aged 18 to 49. Study results and caveats: Incompleteness in sorted-subset sequencing, despite large depth, was shown by rarefaction. Larger estimated richness was generally recorded for naive subsets relative to memory subsets.

This CDR3 is 15 amino acids long. Losses at the gene ends were 4 bases for V and 8 bases for J; bases not matched to a gene: 9. Germline V gene sequence: CDR1 KGHSH, CDR2 LQKENI. How the authors handled the data: Filtering differed since immunoSEQ provided only junctions, with no quality scores. The assay was immunoSEQ multiplex PCR, and TCRdb's table has in-frame clones only and misses some. From that table come the V and J calls and clone size; the DNA was used to work out D and trimming. The sample carries fewer than 1.8 million clones, roughly 98.5% recorded once. The receptor comes from a man aged 30 to 45 in good health. Material: naive CD4+ T cells sorted from blood. The sample's subset: CD45RA+ positively selected. The genes are TRBV18 and TRBJ2-1, with 9 bases lining up with TRBD1. The CDR3 loop reads CASSLGTGSKDEQFF. The CDR3 coding sequence is TGTGCCAGCTCACTAGGGACAGGGTCTAAGGATGAGCAGTTCTTC. Variable domain in full (rest from reference TRBV18 and TRBJ2-1): NAGVMQNPRHLVRRRGQEARLRCSPMKGHSHVYWYRQLPEEGLKFMVYLQKENIIDESGMPKERFSAEFPKEGPSILRIQQVVRGDSAAYFCASSLGTGSKDEQFFGPGTRLTVL.